This is a list of T cell receptor beta chains from one sample in a study of T-cell memory formation after mild COVID-19. MiXCR was run by TCRdb on the 5' RACE reads, yielding one entry per CDR3 protein. Among 350,000 to 450,000 distinct CDR3 sequences, 28% were seen once, and the ten largest hold less than 15%. Sequencing was done on a sample of PBMCs or a T cell subset sorted from them (not recorded which). Receptors originate from an adult woman who had mild COVID-19 (a few samples of this study predate the infection). Cell type and time point are not known. The CDR3 runs from the conserved cysteine through the conserved F or W. The order of the fields is clone size, V gene, CDR3 protein. A row's size may be missing; if present it is once, few, many or a size class.

- TRBV11-2 CASSSLVQGHEQYF
- TRBV12-3/TRBV12-4 CASSLERQGPHEQYF
once TRBV5-4 CASSLTGTSGMDEQFF
few TRBV7-7 CASSRTSGVRDEQFF
few TRBV20-1 CSAGRTGFNQPQHF
- TRBV25-1 CASEAGVYEQYF
- TRBV11-2 CASSFDRGREFF
few TRBV20-1 CSAQSGRRNEQFF
- TRBV7-3 CASSAGLAGGPGYNEQFF
- TRBV7-3 CASSLGGLHTDTQYF
- TRBV7-9 CASFPSGGAYNEQFF
few TRBV7-6 CASSITGTVNTGELFF
few TRBV4-1 CASSHGKNRAGELFF
- TRBV7-9 CACLSSGTDTQYF
- TRBV3-1 CASSHGEAFF
few TRBV6-6 CASSSPGTTRNEQFF
- TRBV20-1 CSARAPYRWPVNYEQYF
- TRBV20-1 CSAPKAGVTSSYNEQFF
- TRBV11-2 CASIPYRSSYNEQFF
- TRBV23-1 CATRGAWNEKLFF
- TRBV7-2 CASSLGGLASQYF
few TRBV11-3 CASSPWDRGPPYTGELFF
- TRBV7-2 CASSLKTENYGYTF
- TRBV30 CAWSAADPYEQYF
once TRBV3-1 CASSQVLASTDTQYF
few TRBV6-2/TRBV6-3 CASSYSSGRRHYHEQFF
few TRBV12-3/TRBV12-4 CASSFARSGNTIYF
few TRBV5-6 CASSPIGTSGKRDEQFF
- TRBV10-3 CAISESTRTEAFF
- TRBV5-1 CASSLGGWENIQYF
few TRBV5-1 CASSLHQGNSPLHF
many TRBV12-3/TRBV12-4 CASSSKRAGGRETQYF